This entry concerns a single TCR beta chain. Antigen specificity is unknown. These data originate in a study of cytomegalovirus exposure and HLA in healthy donors. PCR employed 60 Vbeta and 13 Jbeta primers. Original data processing: Among the unique TCR beta chains that a later analysis counted, about 84 million in all, some 10 million were shared. Measured with immunoSEQ multiplex PCR; TCRdb has only the in-frame clones, and not every one. Clonal size and the V and J genes are those of that table, whereas D and trimming came from the DNA. The sample comprises around 140,000 clones, 9.7% of which are singletons, and 1.8% rests with the top ten. The study's findings and limits: Highly shared sequence variants in one cluster were likely a sequencing artifact. Apart from CMV serostatus, no immune exposure information was available.

This receptor was obtained from a man aged 50 to 59 in good health and CMV-seronegative. Material: PBMCs.

The CDR3 coding sequence is TGCGCCAGCAGTGAGCTGGGGGACAGGGGTACTCAAGATACGCAGTATTTT. Residues: CASSELGDRGTQDTQYF. The chain carries TRBV10-2 and TRBJ2-3, with 10 bases that match TRBD1. This CDR3 has 17 residues. V was clipped by 2 bases and J by 5 bases; unmatched bases: 10. In germline, CDR1 is WSHSY, CDR2 SAAADI.